Listed here is a single T cell receptor (beta chain). The source of the sample is a study of blood T cell repertoires in COVID-19. Clones were sequenced by immunoSEQ multiplex PCR, and TCRdb holds only the in-frame ones, with some missing. Here the sample spans hundreds of thousands of clones, 85% to 90% being singletons. In germline, CDR1 is MNHEY, CDR2 SVGAGI. Trimming at V came to 5 bases and at J to 2 bases, leaving 7 bases not matched to a gene. The CDR3 sequence is 15 residues long. V and J are TRBV6-5 and TRBJ2-7, with TRBD2 matching 9 bases. This TCR was sampled from a man between 18 and 35 years old who had recovered from COVID-19. The sequenced sample was PBMCs or T cells enriched from blood (not recorded which). This chain's CDR3 is CASSITTSGAYEQYF. CDR3 DNA: TGTGCCAGCAGTATCACGACTAGCGGCGCCTACGAGCAGTACTTC.